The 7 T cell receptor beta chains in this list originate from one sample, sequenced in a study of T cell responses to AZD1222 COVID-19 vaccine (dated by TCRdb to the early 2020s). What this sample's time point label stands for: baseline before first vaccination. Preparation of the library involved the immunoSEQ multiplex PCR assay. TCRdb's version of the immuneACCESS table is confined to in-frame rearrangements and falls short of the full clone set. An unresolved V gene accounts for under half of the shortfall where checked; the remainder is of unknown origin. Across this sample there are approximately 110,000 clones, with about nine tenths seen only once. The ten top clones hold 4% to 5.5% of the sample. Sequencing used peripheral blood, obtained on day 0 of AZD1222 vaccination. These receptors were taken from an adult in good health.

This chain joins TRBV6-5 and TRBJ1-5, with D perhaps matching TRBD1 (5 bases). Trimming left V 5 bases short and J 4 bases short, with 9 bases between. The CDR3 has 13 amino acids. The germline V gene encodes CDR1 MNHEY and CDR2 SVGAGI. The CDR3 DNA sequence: TGTGCCAGCAGTACACAGGATAATCAGCCCCAGCATTTT. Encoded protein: CASSTQDNQPQHF.

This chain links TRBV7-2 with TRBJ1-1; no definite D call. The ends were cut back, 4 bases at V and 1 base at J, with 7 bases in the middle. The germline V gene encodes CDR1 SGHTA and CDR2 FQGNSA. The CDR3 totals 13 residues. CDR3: CASSSQQNTEAFF. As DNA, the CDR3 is TGTGCCAGCAGCTCCCAACAGAACACTGAAGCTTTCTTT.

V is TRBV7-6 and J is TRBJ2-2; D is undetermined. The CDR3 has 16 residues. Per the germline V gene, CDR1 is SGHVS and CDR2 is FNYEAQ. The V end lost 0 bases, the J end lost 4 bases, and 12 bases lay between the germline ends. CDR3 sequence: CASSLAVGVGTGELFF. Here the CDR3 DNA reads TGTGCCAGCAGCTTAGCGGTCGGCGTAGGCACCGGGGAGCTGTTTTTT.

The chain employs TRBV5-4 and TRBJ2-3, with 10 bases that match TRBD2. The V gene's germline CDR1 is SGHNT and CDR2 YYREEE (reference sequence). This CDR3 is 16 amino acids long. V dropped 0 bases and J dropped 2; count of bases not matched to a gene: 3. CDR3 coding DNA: TGTGCCAGCAGCTTGGGGCTAGCGGGGGTCACAGATACGCAGTATTTT. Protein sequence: CASSLGLAGVTDTQYF.

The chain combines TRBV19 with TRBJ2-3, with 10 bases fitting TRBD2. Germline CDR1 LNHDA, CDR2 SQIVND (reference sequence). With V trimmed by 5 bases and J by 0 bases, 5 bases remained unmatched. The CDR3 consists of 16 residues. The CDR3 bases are TGTGCCAGTAGTCAAAGGACTAGCGGCAGCACAGATACGCAGTATTTT. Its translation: CASSQRTSGSTDTQYF.

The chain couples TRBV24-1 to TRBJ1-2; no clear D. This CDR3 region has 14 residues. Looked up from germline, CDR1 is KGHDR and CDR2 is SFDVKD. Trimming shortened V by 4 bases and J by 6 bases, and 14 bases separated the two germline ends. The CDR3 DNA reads TGTGCCACCAGTGAGGCGACCGCCGGGCATGGCTACACCTTC. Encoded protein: CATSEATAGHGYTF.

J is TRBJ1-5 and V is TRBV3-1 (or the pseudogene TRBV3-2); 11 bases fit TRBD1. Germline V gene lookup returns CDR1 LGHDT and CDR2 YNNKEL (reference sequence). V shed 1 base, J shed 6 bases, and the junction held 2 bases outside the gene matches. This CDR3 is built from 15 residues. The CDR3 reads CASSQGTGGTQPQHF. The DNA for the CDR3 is TGTGCCAGCAGCCAAGGGACAGGGGGCACTCAGCCCCAGCATTTT.